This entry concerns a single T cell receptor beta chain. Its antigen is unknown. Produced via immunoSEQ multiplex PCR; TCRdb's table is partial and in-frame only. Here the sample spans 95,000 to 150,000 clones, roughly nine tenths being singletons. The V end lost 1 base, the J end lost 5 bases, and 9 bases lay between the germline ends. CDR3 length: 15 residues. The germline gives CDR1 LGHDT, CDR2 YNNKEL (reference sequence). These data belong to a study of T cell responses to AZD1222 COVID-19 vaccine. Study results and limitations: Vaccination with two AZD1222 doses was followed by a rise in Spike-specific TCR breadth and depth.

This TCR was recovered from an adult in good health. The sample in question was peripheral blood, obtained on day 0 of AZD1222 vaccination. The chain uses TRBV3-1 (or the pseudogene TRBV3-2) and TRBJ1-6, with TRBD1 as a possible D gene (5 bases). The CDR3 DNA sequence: TGTGCCAGCAGCCAAGGGAGGGACCATAATTCACCCCTCCACTTT. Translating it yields CASSQGRDHNSPLHF.